These 10 T cell receptor beta chains were sequenced from one sample in a study of blood T cells in healthy people across ages. Then a second PCR, running about 7 to 11 cycles, was carried out with a sample-barcoded 5' primer and a J-beta primer mix. TCRdb analysed the 5' RACE reads with MiXCR anew, one entry per CDR3 protein. The repertoire holds approximately 810,000 distinct CDR3 sequences, with about 34% as singletons. The sample consisted of blood. Receptors were obtained from a man aged 18-30 years in good health.

The V and J genes are TRBV7-8 and TRBJ2-7, with no clear D. Germline V CDR1 and CDR2: SGHVS, FQNEAQ. V lost 1 base and J lost 7, with 20 bases in between. The CDR3 covers 16 residues. CDR3 nucleotides: TGTGCCAGCAGCTTAGAGTCCGGGTATCGGCCGGGTGAGCAGTACTTC. This encodes CASSLESGYRPGEQYF.

The V call is TRBV7-2, the J call TRBJ2-7; no firm D call. The assigned J gene may be wrong: the sequence end matches TRBJ2-5 better. Per the germline V gene, CDR1 is SGHTA and CDR2 is FQGNSA. The CDR3 covers 14 residues. CDR3 nucleotides: TGTGCCAGCAGCCTCCCGCGTCGGGTACAGACCCAGTACTTC. It is translated as CASSLPRRVQTQYF.

The chain employs TRBV3-1 and TRBJ1-5, with D possibly TRBD1 on 5 matching bases. The CDR3 spans 16 residues. With 3 bases removed from V and 3 bases from J, the gap between germline ends came to 15 bases. Germline V CDR1 and CDR2: LGHDT, YNNKEL (reference sequence). CDR3 nucleotides: TGTGCCAGCAGCCACCCGGGACGTAAAAACAATCAGCCCCAGCATTTT. Amino acid sequence: CASSHPGRKNNQPQHF.

This clonotype appeared a few times. V gene TRBV27 combines with J gene TRBJ1-2; the D is unclear. This CDR3 comprises 12 residues. V lost 5 bases and J lost 10, with 14 bases in between. Germline-derived CDR1 and CDR2 are MNHEY and SMNVEV (reference sequence). CDR3 amino acids: CASSPGMSVYTF. The CDR3 DNA reads TGTGCCAGCAGTCCCGGGATGTCTGTCTACACCTTC.

This clonotype was detected many times. The gene calls are TRBV11-2 and TRBJ2-3; D is possibly TRBD2 (5 bases). Germline V gene data show CDR1 as SGHAT and CDR2 as FQNNGV. The CDR3 spans 16 residues. V was trimmed by 2 bases and J by 2 bases, leaving 14 bases between them. CDR3 loop: CASSLLVQRYTDTQYF. CDR3 sequence (DNA): TGTGCCAGCAGCTTATTGGTCCAGCGGTACACAGATACGCAGTATTTT.

Points on this clonotype: At one boundary the junction diverges from the germline segment, which might be a read error. The chain has TRBV4-3 and TRBJ2-3; TRBD1 matches at 9 bases. CDR3 size: 16 residues. Per germline, CDR1 LGHNA and CDR2 YSLEER. CDR3 sequence reads: CACSQAWTGVADTQYF. The DNA for the CDR3 is TGCGCCTGCAGCCAAGCCTGGACAGGGGTCGCAGATACGCAGTATTTT.

This sequence joins TRBV25-1 and TRBJ1-1; perhaps TRBD1 as D (6 bases). Trimming shortened V by 6 bases and J by 3 bases, and 14 bases separated the two germline ends. This CDR3 has 14 amino acids. Looked up from germline, CDR1 is MGHDK and CDR2 is SYGVNS. CDR3 in DNA: TGTGCCAGCAGGGACCCACAGGGCCACACTGAAGCTTTCTTT. Its protein product is CASRDPQGHTEAFF.

This clonotype appeared a few times. The chain couples TRBV4-2 to TRBJ1-3; no clear D gene. The CDR3 spans 17 residues. The V end was cut by 0 bases, the J end by 0 bases, with 12 bases between. Germline V CDR1 and CDR2: LGHNA, YNFKEQ. The CDR3 loop reads CASSQEGPAISGNTIYF. CDR3 DNA sequence: TGTGCCAGCAGCCAAGAGGGTCCGGCCATCTCTGGAAACACCATATATTTT.

This chain links TRBV20-1 with TRBJ2-5; D perhaps matches TRBD2 (5 bases). Germline V CDR1 and CDR2: DFQATT, SNEGSKA (reference sequence). The CDR3 contains 11 residues. Here the CDR3 reads CSVTGQETQYF. The CDR3, as DNA: TGCAGCGTCACGGGACAAGAGACCCAGTACTTC.

This rearrangement joins TRBV7-3 to TRBJ2-3, with TRBD2 identical over 10 bases. The CDR3 consists of 16 residues. V shed 5 bases and J 0 bases; nucleotides not matched to a gene: 5. Germline V gives CDR1 SGHTA, CDR2 FQGTGA. In nucleotides, the CDR3 is TGTGCCAGCAGCAAAGGGACTAGCGCGAGCACAGATACGCAGTATTTT. This codes for CASSKGTSASTDTQYF.